This TCR beta chain was profiled in a study of CD8 T cells in ankylosing spondylitis. Many counts were recorded for this clonotype. The V gene's germline CDR1 is DFQATT and CDR2 SNEGSKA (reference sequence). The CDR3 length is 14 residues. Between the trimmed V and J ends, which lost 3 bases and 3 bases, there was a span of 15 bases. Each CDR3 protein is one row after TCRdb ran MiXCR on the 5' RACE reads. The data hold roughly 220,000 distinct CDR3 sequences, with 10% observed a single time. The TCR sequence derives from a male donor with ankylosing spondylitis or in good health (not recorded which). This sequence joins TRBV20-1 and TRBJ2-7; TRBD1 or TRBD2 may be the D gene (5 bases each). Sample: blood, either unsorted or a sorted T cell fraction (not recorded which). CDR3 residues: CSASGADFDYEQYF. CDR3 nucleotide sequence: TGCAGTGCTAGTGGGGCGGACTTTGACTACGAGCAGTACTTC.